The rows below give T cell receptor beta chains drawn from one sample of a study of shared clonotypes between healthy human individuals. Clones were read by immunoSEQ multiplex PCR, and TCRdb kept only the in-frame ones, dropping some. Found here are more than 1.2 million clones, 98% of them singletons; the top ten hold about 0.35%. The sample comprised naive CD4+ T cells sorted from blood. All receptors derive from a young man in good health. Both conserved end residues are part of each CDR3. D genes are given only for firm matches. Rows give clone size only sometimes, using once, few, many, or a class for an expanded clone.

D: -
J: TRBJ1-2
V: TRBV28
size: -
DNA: TGTGCCAGCAGTCGTGGGGGGCGCACCTATGGCTACACCTTC
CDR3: CASSRGGRTYGYTF

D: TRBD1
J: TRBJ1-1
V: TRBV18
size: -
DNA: TGTGCCAGCTCAGACGGCAGGGGGCTCGGGACTGAAGCTTTCTTT
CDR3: CASSDGRGLGTEAFF

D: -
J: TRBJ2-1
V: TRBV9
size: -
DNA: TGTGCCAGCAGCGTCTCGGGGAACTACAATGAGCAGTTCTTC
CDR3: CASSVSGNYNEQFF

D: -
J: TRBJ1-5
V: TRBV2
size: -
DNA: TGTGCCAGCAGTCTACACCCCAGAGGCAATCAGCCCCAGCATTTT
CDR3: CASSLHPRGNQPQHF

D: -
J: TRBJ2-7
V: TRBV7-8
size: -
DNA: TGTGCCAGCAGCTTAGAAAGCTACGAGCAGTACTTC
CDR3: CASSLESYEQYF

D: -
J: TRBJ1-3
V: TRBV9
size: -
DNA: TGTGCCAGCAGCGTAGTGCCGGGGGGCCGGGCGCTGGGAAACACCATATATTTT
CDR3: CASSVVPGGRALGNTIYF

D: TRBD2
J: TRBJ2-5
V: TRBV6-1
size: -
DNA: TGTGCCAGCAGTGAATCTAGCGGAGGAGAGACCCAGTACTTC
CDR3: CASSESSGGETQYF

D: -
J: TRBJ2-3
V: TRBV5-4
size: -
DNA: TGTGCCAGCAGCTTGGGGATTAGGGATACGCAGTATTTT
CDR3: CASSLGIRDTQYF

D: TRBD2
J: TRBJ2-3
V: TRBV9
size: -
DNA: TGTGCCAGCAACCCTGGACTAGCGGGAACAGATACGCAGTATTTT
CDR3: CASNPGLAGTDTQYF

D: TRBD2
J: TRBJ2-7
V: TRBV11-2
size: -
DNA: TGTGCCAGCAGCTTAGGGGGACTAGCGCAATCCTACGAGCAGTACTTC
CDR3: CASSLGGLAQSYEQYF

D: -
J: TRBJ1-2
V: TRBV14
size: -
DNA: TGTGCCAGCAGCCAAGATGGTGCGAGGGCGGGGCTCTATGGCTACACCTTC
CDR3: CASSQDGARAGLYGYTF

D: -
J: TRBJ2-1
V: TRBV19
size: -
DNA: TGTGCCAGTAGTAACAGGCCCCCCGACACAAGGTCCGGGTACAATGAGCAGTTCTTC
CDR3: CASSNRPPDTRSGYNEQFF

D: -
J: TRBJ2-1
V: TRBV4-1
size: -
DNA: TGCGCCAGCAGCCAATCCACAGGGTTTTTTGAGCAGTTCTTC
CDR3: CASSQSTGFFEQFF

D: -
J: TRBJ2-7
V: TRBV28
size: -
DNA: TGTGCCAGCAGTGAAATCTCCCCGGGACAACCCTACGAGCAGTACTTC
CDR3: CASSEISPGQPYEQYF

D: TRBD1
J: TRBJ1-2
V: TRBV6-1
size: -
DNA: TGTGCCAGCAGTGAAGCGCTTTATTGGGACAGTGACTATGGCTACACCTTC
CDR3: CASSEALYWDSDYGYTF

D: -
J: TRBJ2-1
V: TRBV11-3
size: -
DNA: TGTGCCAGCAGCGATTTAGGCGACAATGAGCAGTTCTTC
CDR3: CASSDLGDNEQFF

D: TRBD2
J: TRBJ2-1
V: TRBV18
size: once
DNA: TGTGCCAGCTCCCCCGGGACTAGCGGCTACAATGAGCAGTTCTTC
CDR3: CASSPGTSGYNEQFF

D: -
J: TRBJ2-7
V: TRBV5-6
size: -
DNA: TGTGCCAGCAGCGCCGGACCTCCTCTCGACGAGCAGTACTTC
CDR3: CASSAGPPLDEQYF

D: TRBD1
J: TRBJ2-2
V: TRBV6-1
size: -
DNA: TGTGCCAGCAGTACCCGGGACAGGTCATCCGGGGAGCTGTTTTTT
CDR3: CASSTRDRSSGELFF

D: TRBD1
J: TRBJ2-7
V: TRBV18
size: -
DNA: TGTGCCAGCTCACCCACCGTGGGGACAGGGATCGAGCAGTACTTC
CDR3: CASSPTVGTGIEQYF

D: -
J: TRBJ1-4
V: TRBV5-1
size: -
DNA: TGCGCCAGCAGCTTGGATGGGACAAGTGAAAAACTGTTTTTT
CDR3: CASSLDGTSEKLFF

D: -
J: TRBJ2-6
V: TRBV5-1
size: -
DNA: TGCGCCAGCAGCTTGTTCGGGGGAAAAACAACTGGGGCCAACGTCCTGACTTTC
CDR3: CASSLFGGKTTGANVLTF

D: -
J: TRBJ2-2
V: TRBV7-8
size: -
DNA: TGTGCCAGCAGCTTAGGCAGGGGGGCCGGGGAGCTGTTTTTT
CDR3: CASSLGRGAGELFF

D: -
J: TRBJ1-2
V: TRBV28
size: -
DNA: TGTGCCAGCAGTTTATCGGTCAGGGGCTGGAGCTACACCTTC
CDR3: CASSLSVRGWSYTF

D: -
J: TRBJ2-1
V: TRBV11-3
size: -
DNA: TGTGCCAGCAGCCCGGCGGGGCTCTCTTACAATGAGCAGTTCTTC
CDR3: CASSPAGLSYNEQFF

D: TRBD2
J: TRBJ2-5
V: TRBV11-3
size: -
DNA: TGTGCCAGCAGCCGGAGTTCCATAGCGGGAGGGGACCAAGAGACCCAGTACTTC
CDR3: CASSRSSIAGGDQETQYF

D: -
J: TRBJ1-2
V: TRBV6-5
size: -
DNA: TGTGCCAGCAGTTATCCGGGCATACCCGGCGGCTACACCTTC
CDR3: CASSYPGIPGGYTF

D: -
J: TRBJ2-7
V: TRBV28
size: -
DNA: TGTGCCAGCACCGCCGGGCCAACCTACGAGCAGTACTTC
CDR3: CASTAGPTYEQYF

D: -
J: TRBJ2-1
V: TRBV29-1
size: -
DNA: TGCAGCTCAGGGGGAGGGAACAATGAGCAGTTCTTC
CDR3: CSSGGGNNEQFF

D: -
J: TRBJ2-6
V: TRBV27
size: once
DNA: TGTGCCAGCAGTTCCGCCGGGATAGTGGCGGCCTCTGGGGCCAACGTCCTGACTTTC
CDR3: CASSSAGIVAASGANVLTF

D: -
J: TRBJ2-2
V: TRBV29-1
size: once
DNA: TGCAGCGTTACCGGCAGCGGGGAGCTGTTTTTT
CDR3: CSVTGSGELFF

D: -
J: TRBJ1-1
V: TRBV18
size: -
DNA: TGTGCCAGCTCACCATTGGACAGAGTGGTCACTGAAGCTTTCTTT
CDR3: CASSPLDRVVTEAFF

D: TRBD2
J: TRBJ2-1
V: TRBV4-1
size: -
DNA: TGCGCCAGCAGCCAAGAGGTAGCGGGAGGTAACCGTGAGCAGTTCTTC
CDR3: CASSQEVAGGNREQFF